Here is one T cell receptor beta chain with its context. This specimen belongs to a study of T cell clonotyping in hematopoietic cell transplantation. Measured with immunoSEQ multiplex PCR; TCRdb has only the in-frame clones, and not every one. Here the sample spans some 9,400 clones, about 80% being singletons. V lost 3 bases and J 2 bases, leaving 15 bases between the germline ends. The CDR3 contains 16 residues. Germline V gene lookup returns CDR1 SGHRS and CDR2 YFSETQ. This TCR was sampled from a male patient between 35 and 55 years old who had an allogeneic stem cell transplant from a related donor, so the T cells may come from the graft donor. Some clones in this sample may be carry-over from other donors' samples. Sequencing used PBMCs, obtained 180 days after allogeneic stem cell transplant. The chain recombines TRBV5-1 with TRBJ1-3, with D possibly being TRBD1 (6 bases). The CDR3 protein is CASSYNTGKAGNTIYF. The CDR3 DNA is TGCGCCAGCAGCTATAACACAGGGAAGGCTGGAAACACCATATATTTT.